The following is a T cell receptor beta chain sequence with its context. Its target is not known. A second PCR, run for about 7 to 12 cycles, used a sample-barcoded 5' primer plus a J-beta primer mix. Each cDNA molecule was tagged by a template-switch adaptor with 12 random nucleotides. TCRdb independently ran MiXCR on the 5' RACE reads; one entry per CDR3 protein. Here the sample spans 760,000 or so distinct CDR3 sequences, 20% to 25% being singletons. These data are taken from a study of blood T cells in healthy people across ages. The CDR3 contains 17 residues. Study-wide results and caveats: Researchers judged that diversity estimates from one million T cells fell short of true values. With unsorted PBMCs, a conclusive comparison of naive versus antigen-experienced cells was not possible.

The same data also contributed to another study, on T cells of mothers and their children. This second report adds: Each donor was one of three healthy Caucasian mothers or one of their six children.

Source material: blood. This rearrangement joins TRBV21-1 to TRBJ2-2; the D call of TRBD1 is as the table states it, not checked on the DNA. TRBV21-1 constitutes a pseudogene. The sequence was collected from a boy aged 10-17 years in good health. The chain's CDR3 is CASSRNPGQGSFGELFF. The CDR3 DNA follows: TGTGCCAGCAGCAGAAACCCGGGACAGGGGTCCTTCGGGGAGCTGTTTTTT.